These 21 T cell receptor beta chains came from one sample sequenced in a study of T-cell reconstitution after alpha-beta-depleted transplantation in children. Preparation of the TCRbeta library used unique molecular identifiers. TCRdb used MiXCR to reprocess the PCR reads, holding one entry per CDR3 protein. The data show 780,000 or so distinct CDR3 sequences, 15% to 20% seen once. The source was PBMCs, mostly from graft donor cells, collected 360 days after TCRalphabeta/CD19-depleted stem cell transplant. All receptors come from a male patient younger than 18 who had a stem cell transplant for acute lymphoblastic leukemia, so the T cells may come from the graft donor.

In its sample, this clonotype was seen a few times. The CDR3 DNA sequence: TGCAGCGTTGACGGCTCCCCAGGGTGGAATGAGCAGTTCTTC. Encoded protein: CSVDGSPGWNEQFF. This chain connects TRBV29-1 to TRBJ2-1, with D tentatively TRBD1 (5 bases). This CDR3 spans 14 amino acids. Deletions cut 3 bases from V and 7 bases from J, with 16 bases between. CDR1 SQVTM and CDR2 ANQGSEA come from the germline V gene.

The rearrangement links TRBV12-3 or TRBV12-4 to TRBJ2-3; tentatively, D is TRBD2 (6 bases). V was shortened by 7 bases and J by 0 bases, with 11 bases between the two germline ends. This CDR3 has 14 residues. As DNA, the CDR3 is TGTGCCAGCACCCGGGGACTTAGCACAGATACGCAGTATTTT. It is translated as CASTRGLSTDTQYF.

The chain is built from TRBV12-3 or TRBV12-4 and TRBJ2-7; a weak D match, TRBD1 (6 bases). The length of the CDR3 is 15 residues. The V end was cut by 2 bases, the J end by 2 bases, with 13 bases between. The CDR3 is CASSLLGTQTYEQYF. In DNA form, the CDR3 reads TGTGCCAGCAGTTTACTCGGGACACAAACCTACGAGCAGTACTTC.

A few counts support this clonotype. A read error may account for a junction end that differs from germline. The V gene is TRBV20-1, the J gene TRBJ2-7; TRBD1 might be the D (5 bases). This CDR3 is 12 amino acids long. CDR1 and CDR2 (germline): DFQATT, SNEGSKA (reference sequence). CDR3 loop: CSARENGQELHF. The CDR3 DNA reads as TGCAGTGCTAGAGAGAATGGACAAGAGTTGCACTTC.

The CDR3 DNA sequence: TGTGCCAGCAGCCAAGCGTTGGGGACTAGCGGCTACGAGCAGTACTTC. This sequence encodes CASSQALGTSGYEQYF. The V call is TRBV14, the J call TRBJ2-7, with 11 positions matching TRBD2. Germline-derived CDR1 and CDR2 are SGHDN and FVKESK. The CDR3 has 16 amino acids. With 1 base clipped from V and 3 bases from J, the junction kept 5 bases outside the gene matches.

A few counts support this clonotype. This chain uses TRBV29-1 with TRBJ2-3, with D possibly being TRBD2 (6 bases). V lost 4 bases, J lost 5 bases, and 16 bases lay in between. Germline V gene sequence: CDR1 SQVTM, CDR2 ANQGSEA. There are 14 residues in the CDR3. CDR3 residues: CSVVRRDPGDTQYF. The CDR3 DNA reads as TGCAGCGTTGTAAGGCGGGACCCTGGAGATACGCAGTATTTT.

This clonotype has just a few counts. The chain employs TRBV27 and TRBJ2-1, with 7 bases lining up with TRBD1. This CDR3 spans 14 amino acids. The J segment lost 5 bases and the V segment lost 3 bases, leaving 4 bases of the junction unmatched. The V gene's germline CDR1 is MNHEY and CDR2 SMNVEV (reference sequence). In DNA form, the CDR3 reads TGTGCCAGCAGTTTTGGGACAGCTCACAATGAGCAGTTCTTC. It is translated as CASSFGTAHNEQFF.

This clonotype came up a few times. The V and J genes are TRBV7-8 and TRBJ2-5; tentatively, D is TRBD2 (5 bases). Trimming removed 3 bases from V and 9 bases from J, with 14 bases in between. The CDR3 contains 13 residues. Germline V gene lookup returns CDR1 SGHVS and CDR2 FQNEAQ. The CDR3: CASSLTFERAQYF. In DNA form, the CDR3 reads TGTGCCAGCAGCTTGACCTTTGAGAGGGCCCAGTACTTC.

This clonotype has just a few counts. The V and J genes are TRBV5-1 and TRBJ2-1, with TRBD1 matching 12 bases. Germline V gene lookup returns CDR1 SGHRS and CDR2 YFSETQ. The CDR3 has 16 amino acids. J was trimmed by 5 bases and V by 4 bases; bases with no gene match: 7. The CDR3: CASSVAGTGGHNEQFF. CDR3 bases: TGCGCCAGCAGCGTAGCCGGGACAGGGGGCCACAATGAGCAGTTCTTC.

The rearrangement links TRBV2 to TRBJ2-7; TRBD1 matches 9 bases. CDR3 length equals 14 residues. V lost 10 bases to trimming and J lost 7 bases; unmatched junction nucleotides: 14. Per germline, CDR1 SNHLY and CDR2 FYNNEI. The CDR3 is CATYRDRVGKEQYF. The CDR3, as DNA: TGTGCCACCTACCGGGACAGGGTGGGCAAAGAGCAGTACTTC.

This clonotype was seen more than once but under ten times. The chain joins TRBV29-1 to TRBJ2-7; D unresolved. V was pared by 6 bases and J by 4 bases, with 16 bases between. Germline assignment: CDR1 SQVTM and CDR2 ANQGSEA. The CDR3 length is 13 residues. Here the CDR3 reads CSVAEVGSYEQYF. CDR3 DNA sequence: TGCAGCGTCGCAGAAGTAGGATCTTACGAGCAGTACTTC.

The V and J genes are TRBV5-1 and TRBJ2-7, with D possibly being TRBD1 or TRBD2 (5 bases each). Germline V gene data show CDR1 as SGHRS and CDR2 as YFSETQ. The CDR3 consists of 14 residues. The ends were cut back, 4 bases at V and 5 bases at J, with 16 bases in the middle. DNA for the CDR3: TGCGCCAGCAGCCGTGGGGCAGGGAGTGACGAGCAGTACTTC. Its translation: CASSRGAGSDEQYF.

This clonotype was observed a few times. V gene TRBV13 combines with J gene TRBJ2-7; D remains unclear. Trimming pared 1 base from V and 6 bases from J, leaving 10 bases between. The germline V gene encodes CDR1 PRHDT and CDR2 FYEKMQ (reference sequence). This CDR3 is built from 13 residues. The CDR3 is CASSLEGILEQYF. The CDR3 DNA reads as TGTGCCAGCAGCTTAGAGGGCATCCTCGAGCAGTACTTC. The full variable domain, rest sourced from reference TRBV13 and TRBJ2-7, is AAGVIQSPRHLIKEKRETATLKCYPIPRHDTVYWYQQGPGQDPQFLISFYEKMQSDKGSIPDRFSAQQFSDYHSELNMSSLELGDSALYFCASSLEGILEQYFGPGTRLTVT.

In this sample, this clonotype turned up a few times. The chain employs TRBV7-2 and TRBJ2-3, with 11 positions matching TRBD2. CDR1 is SGHTA, CDR2 FQGNSA, per germline. The CDR3 has 16 residues. The J segment lost 4 bases and the V segment lost 4 bases, leaving 7 bases of the junction unmatched. The DNA of the CDR3 is TGTGCCAGCAGCTCCATAGCGGGAGGGCGGCCAGATACGCAGTATTTT. Encoded protein: CASSSIAGGRPDTQYF.

The J gene is TRBJ2-5, the V gene TRBV5-1; possibly TRBD1 for D (6 bases). The CDR3 has 14 residues. The V end was cut by 7 bases, the J end by 5 bases, with 18 bases between. Germline CDR1 reads SGHRS; CDR2 reads YFSETQ. The DNA of the CDR3 is TGCGCCAGCGGTAGAGAGGGGGTTTTGGAGACCCAGTACTTC. This encodes CASGREGVLETQYF.

This chain connects TRBV12-3 or TRBV12-4 to TRBJ1-6; 10 bases line up with TRBD1. The CDR3 length is 14 residues. With V trimmed by 6 bases and J by 9 bases, 5 bases remained unmatched. CDR3 loop: CASSPGTGASPLHF. The CDR3 DNA is TGTGCCAGCAGCCCCGGGACAGGGGCTTCACCCCTCCACTTT.

The genes are TRBV3-1 and TRBJ2-4; 9 nucleotides agree with TRBD2. Trimming cost V 9 bases and J 1 base; bases outside gene matches: 16. The CDR3 totals 18 residues. CDR1 and CDR2 from the germline V gene are LGHDT and YNNKEL (reference sequence). CDR3 protein: CASSREMREGLAKNIQYF. The CDR3 DNA is TGTGCCAGTAGCAGGGAGATGCGGGAGGGCCTTGCCAAAAACATTCAGTACTTC.

V and J are TRBV20-1 and TRBJ2-1, with D possibly TRBD2 on 6 matching bases. CDR1 and CDR2 from the germline V gene are DFQATT and SNEGSKA (reference sequence). The V end lost 5 bases, the J end lost 3 bases, and 11 bases lay between the germline ends. The CDR3 is 13 amino acids. As DNA, the CDR3 is TGCAGTGCTGGTAGCGGACTCTACAATGAGCAGTTCTTC. It encodes CSAGSGLYNEQFF.

This chain joins TRBV29-1 and TRBJ1-1; possibly TRBD1 for D (5 bases). The V end lost 1 base, the J end lost 2 bases, and 8 bases lay between the germline ends. The CDR3 spans 13 residues. CDR1 and CDR2 from the germline V gene are SQVTM and ANQGSEA. CDR3 sequence (DNA): TGCAGCGTTGAAGGGACATATAACACTGAAGCTTTCTTT. Amino acids: CSVEGTYNTEAFF.

This chain joins TRBV5-1 and TRBJ2-1; D not certain. V was shortened by 4 bases and J by 5 bases, with 13 bases between the two germline ends. This CDR3 contains 14 residues. The germline CDR1 and CDR2 sequences are SGHRS and YFSETQ. CDR3 coding DNA: TGCGCCAGCAGCCAACGAACATTAAACAATGAGCAGTTCTTC. It specifies CASSQRTLNNEQFF.

J is TRBJ2-2 and V is TRBV11-2; D may be TRBD1 (5 bases). CDR1 is SGHAT and CDR2 is FQNNGV in the germline V gene. This CDR3 spans 15 amino acids. V lost 11 bases, J lost 0 bases, and 16 bases lay in between. In DNA form, the CDR3 reads TGTGCCGCAGGCAGGGCGGCTACGAACACCGGGGAGCTGTTTTTT. Translation gives CAAGRAATNTGELFF.